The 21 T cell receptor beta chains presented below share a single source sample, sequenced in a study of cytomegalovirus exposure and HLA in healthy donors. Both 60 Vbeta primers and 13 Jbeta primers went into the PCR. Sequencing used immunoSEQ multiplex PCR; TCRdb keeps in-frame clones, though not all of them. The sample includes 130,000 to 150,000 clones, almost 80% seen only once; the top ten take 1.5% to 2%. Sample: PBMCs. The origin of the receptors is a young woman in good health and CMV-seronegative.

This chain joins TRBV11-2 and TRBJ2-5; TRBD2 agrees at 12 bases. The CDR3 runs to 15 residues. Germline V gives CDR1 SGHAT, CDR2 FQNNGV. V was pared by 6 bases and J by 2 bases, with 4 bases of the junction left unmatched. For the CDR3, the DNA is TGTGCCAGCAGTCTTGGACTAGCGGGACAAGAGACCCAGTACTTC. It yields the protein CASSLGLAGQETQYF.

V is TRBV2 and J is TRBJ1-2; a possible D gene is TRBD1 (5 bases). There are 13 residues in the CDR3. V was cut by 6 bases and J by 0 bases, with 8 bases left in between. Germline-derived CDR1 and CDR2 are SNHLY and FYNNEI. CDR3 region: CASRVTANYGYTF. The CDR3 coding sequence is TGTGCCAGCAGAGTGACAGCTAACTATGGCTACACCTTC.

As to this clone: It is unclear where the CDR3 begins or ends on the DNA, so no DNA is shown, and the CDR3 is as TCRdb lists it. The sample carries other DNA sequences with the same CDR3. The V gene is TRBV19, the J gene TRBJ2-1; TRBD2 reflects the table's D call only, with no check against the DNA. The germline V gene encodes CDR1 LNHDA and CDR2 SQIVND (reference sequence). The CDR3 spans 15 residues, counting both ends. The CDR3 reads CASSTSRKSYNEQFF.

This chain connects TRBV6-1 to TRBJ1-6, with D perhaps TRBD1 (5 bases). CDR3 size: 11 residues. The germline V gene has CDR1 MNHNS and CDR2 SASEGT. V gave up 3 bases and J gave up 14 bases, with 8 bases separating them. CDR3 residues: CASSDQGSLHF. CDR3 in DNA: TGTGCCAGCAGTGATCAGGGATCCCTCCACTTT.

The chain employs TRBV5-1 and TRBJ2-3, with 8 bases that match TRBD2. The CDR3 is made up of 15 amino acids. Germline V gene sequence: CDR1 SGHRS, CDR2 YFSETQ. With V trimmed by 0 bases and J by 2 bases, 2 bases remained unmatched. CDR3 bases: TGCGCCAGCAGCTTGGCCGGGGGGGTCACAGATACGCAGTATTTT. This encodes CASSLAGGVTDTQYF.

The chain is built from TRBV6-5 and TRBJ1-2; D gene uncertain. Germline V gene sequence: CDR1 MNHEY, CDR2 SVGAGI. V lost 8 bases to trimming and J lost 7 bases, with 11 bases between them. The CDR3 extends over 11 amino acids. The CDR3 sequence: CASGQEGGYTF. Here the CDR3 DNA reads TGTGCCAGCGGTCAGGAGGGTGGCTACACCTTC.

In DNA form, the CDR3 reads TGCAGAGTAGTGATTCAGGGGGCTGGCTACACCTTC. Its protein is CRVVIQGAGYTF. This sequence joins TRBV29-1 and TRBJ1-2, with 8 positions matching TRBD1. CDR1 and CDR2 from the germline V gene are SQVTM and ANQGSEA. The CDR3 runs 12 residues.

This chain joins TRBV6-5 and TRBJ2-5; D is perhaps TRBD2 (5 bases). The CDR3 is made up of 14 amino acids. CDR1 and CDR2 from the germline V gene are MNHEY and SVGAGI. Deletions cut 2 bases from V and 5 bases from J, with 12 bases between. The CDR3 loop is CASSYVGILETQYF. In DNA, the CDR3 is TGTGCCAGCAGTTACGTCGGGATTCTGGAGACCCAGTACTTC.

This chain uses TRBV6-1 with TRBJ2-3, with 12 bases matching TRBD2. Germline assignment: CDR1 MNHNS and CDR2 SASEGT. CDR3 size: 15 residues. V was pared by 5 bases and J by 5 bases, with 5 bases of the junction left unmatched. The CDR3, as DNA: TGTGCCAGCAGTTCTAGCGGGGGGGCAGGAGATACGCAGTATTTT. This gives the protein CASSSSGGAGDTQYF.

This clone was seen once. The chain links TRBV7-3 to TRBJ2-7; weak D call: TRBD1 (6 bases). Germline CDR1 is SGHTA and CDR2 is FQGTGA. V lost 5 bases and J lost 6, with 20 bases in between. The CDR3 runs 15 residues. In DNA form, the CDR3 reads TGTGCCAGCAGCGCTACAGGGTTCTCAGGTGGCGAGCAGTACTTC. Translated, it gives CASSATGFSGGEQYF. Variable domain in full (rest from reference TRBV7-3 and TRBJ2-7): GAGVSQTPSNKVTEKGKYVELRCDPISGHTALYWYRQSLGQGPEFLIYFQGTGAADDSGLPNDRFFAVRPEGSVSTLKIQRTERGDSAVYLCASSATGFSGGEQYFGPGTRLTVT.

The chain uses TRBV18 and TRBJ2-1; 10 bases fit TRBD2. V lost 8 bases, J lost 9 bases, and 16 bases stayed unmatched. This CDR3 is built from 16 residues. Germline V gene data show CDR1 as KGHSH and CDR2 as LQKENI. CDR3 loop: CASRPSGGDPLAEQFF. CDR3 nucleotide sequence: TGTGCCAGCAGACCTAGCGGGGGCGACCCTTTGGCTGAGCAGTTCTTC.

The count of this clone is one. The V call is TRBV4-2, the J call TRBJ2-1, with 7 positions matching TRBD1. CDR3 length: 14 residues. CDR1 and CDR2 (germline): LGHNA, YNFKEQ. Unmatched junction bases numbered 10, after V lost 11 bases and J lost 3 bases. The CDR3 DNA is TGTGCCTCCGACAGGGTTCATGACTACAATGAGCAGTTCTTC. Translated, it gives CASDRVHDYNEQFF.

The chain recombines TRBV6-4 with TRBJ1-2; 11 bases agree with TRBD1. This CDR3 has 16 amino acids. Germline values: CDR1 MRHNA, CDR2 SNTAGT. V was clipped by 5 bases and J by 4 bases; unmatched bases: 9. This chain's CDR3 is CASSTPPGQGAYGYTF. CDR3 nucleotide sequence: TGTGCCAGCAGTACCCCCCCCGGACAGGGGGCCTATGGCTACACCTTC.

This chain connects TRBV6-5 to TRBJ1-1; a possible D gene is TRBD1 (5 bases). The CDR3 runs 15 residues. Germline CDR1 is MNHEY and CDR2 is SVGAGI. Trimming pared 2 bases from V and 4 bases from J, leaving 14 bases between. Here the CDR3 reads CASSYRGGPTTEAFF. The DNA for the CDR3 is TGTGCCAGCAGTTACCGGGGGGGTCCGACCACTGAAGCTTTCTTT.

CDR3 loop: CASSPNRASGNTIYF. Here the CDR3 DNA reads TGTGCCAGCAGTCCGAACAGGGCCTCTGGAAACACCATATATTTT. The genes are TRBV27 and TRBJ1-3, with D possibly TRBD1 on 6 matching bases. The CDR3 runs 15 residues. CDR1 is MNHEY, CDR2 SMNVEV, per germline (reference sequence). The V end lost 5 bases, the J end lost 0 bases, and 11 bases lay between the germline ends.

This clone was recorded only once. This chain's CDR3 is CASSPQTGVNEQFF. The CDR3 DNA is TGTGCCAGCAGCCCTCAGACAGGGGTGAATGAGCAGTTCTTC. The chain has TRBV5-4 and TRBJ2-1; TRBD1 aligns across 8 bases. Germline loops: CDR1 SGHNT, CDR2 YYREEE (reference sequence). CDR3 length: 14 amino acids. The V gene end was trimmed by 4 bases and the J gene end by 7 bases; junction bases not matched to a gene: 7.

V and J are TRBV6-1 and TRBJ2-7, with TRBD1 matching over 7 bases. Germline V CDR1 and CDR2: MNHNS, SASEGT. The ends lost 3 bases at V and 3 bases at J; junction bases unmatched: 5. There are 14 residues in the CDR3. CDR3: CASSEPDRSYEQYF. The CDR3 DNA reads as TGTGCCAGCAGTGAGCCGGACAGGAGCTACGAGCAGTACTTC.

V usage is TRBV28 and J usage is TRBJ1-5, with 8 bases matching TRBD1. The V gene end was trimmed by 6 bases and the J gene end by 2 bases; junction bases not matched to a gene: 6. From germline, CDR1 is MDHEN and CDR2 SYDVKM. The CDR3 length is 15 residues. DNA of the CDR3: TGTGCCAGCAGGGACAGGGCTATAGGCAATCAGCCCCAGCATTTT. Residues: CASRDRAIGNQPQHF.

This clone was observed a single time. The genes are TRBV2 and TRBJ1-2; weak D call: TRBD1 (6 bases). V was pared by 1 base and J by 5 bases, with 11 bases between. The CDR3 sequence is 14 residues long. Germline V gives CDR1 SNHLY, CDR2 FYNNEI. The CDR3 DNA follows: TGTGCCAGCAGTGAAGGGCAGGGGCATTATGGCTACACCTTC. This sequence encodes CASSEGQGHYGYTF.

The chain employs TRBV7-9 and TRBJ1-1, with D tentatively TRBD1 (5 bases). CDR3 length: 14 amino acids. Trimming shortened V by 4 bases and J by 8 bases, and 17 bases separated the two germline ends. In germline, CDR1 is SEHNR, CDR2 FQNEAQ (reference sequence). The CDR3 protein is CASSSRTMGGEAFF. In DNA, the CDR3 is TGTGCCAGCAGCTCGCGTACAATGGGGGGAGAAGCTTTCTTT. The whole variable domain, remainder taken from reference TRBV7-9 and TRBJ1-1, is DTGVSQNPRHKITKRGQNVTFRCDPISEHNRLYWYRQTLGQGPEFLTYFQNEAQLEKSRLLSDRFSAERPKGSFSTLEIQRTEQGDSAMYLCASSSRTMGGEAFFGQGTRLTVV.

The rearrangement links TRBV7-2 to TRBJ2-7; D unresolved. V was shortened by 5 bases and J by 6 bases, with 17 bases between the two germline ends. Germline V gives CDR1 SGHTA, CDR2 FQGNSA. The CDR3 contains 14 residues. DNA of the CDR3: TGTGCCAGCAGCACAAAGGCGAGACGACTCGAGCAGTACTTC. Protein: CASSTKARRLEQYF.